Sequencing of this TCR beta chain was carried out in a study of T cell changes during pregnancy in multiple sclerosis. The repertoire was sequenced with immunoSEQ multiplex PCR; TCRdb's copy has only in-frame clones and lacks some. This table holds roughly 38,000 clones, 80% to 95% found once. This clone was counted once. Sequencing was performed on CD4+ T cells from peripheral blood mononuclear cells, taken after pregnancy. This clonotype originated in a female donor in good health, enrolled as a control in a pregnancy study.

CDR3 nucleotides: TGTGCCAGCAGGAGCGGCCAAGAGACCCAGTACTTC. Translation: CASRSGQETQYF. V usage is TRBV6-1 and J usage is TRBJ2-5; D might be TRBD2 (5 bases). The CDR3 length is 12 residues. Trimming took 6 bases from V and 1 from J, leaving 6 bases between them. CDR1 and CDR2 from the germline V gene are MNHNS and SASEGT.